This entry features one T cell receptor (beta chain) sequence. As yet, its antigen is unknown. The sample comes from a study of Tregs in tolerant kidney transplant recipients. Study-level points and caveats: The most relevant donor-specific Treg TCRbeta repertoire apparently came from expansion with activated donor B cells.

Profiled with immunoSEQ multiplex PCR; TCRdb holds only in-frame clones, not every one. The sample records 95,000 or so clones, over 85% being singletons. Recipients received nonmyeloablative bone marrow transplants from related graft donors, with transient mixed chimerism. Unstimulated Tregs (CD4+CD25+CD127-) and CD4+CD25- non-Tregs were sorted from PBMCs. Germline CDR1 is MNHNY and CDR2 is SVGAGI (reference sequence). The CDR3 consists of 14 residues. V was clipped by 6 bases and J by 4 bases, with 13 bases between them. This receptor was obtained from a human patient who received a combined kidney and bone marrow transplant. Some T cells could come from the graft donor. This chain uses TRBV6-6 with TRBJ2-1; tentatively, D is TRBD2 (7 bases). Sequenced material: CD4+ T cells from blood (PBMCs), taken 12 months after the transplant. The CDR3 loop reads CASRAGGRYNEQFF. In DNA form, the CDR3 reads TGTGCCAGCAGAGCCGGGGGGCGGTACAATGAGCAGTTCTTC.